The 11 T cell receptor beta chains presented below share a single source sample, sequenced in a study of T cells in Graves' hyperthyroidism and ophthalmopathy (dated by TCRdb to the late 2010s). The library relied on multiplex PCR. The sequencer listed for this sample is Illumina HiSeq 2000. The TCR beta CDR3 regions were amplified from RNA transcripts. The TCR CDR3 was subjected to a first round of RT-PCR using the HTBI primer set and the Qiagen OneStep RT-PCR kit. Clones were called with MiXCR by TCRdb after fastp trimmed the public reads at Q25, and only in-frame beta chains were retained. Each entry merges the rows of one CDR3 protein and shows their most common DNA and genes. The sample table shows approximately 370,000 distinct CDR3 sequences, and 14% to 15% are seen once. The ten largest clones represent around a third of the sample. The specimen sequenced was blood. These receptors all stem from a woman aged 25 to 39 with Graves' hyperthyroidism.

Here the CDR3 DNA reads TGTGCCAGTAGCGCCGAGGGACCAGGGTTCCCAGATACGCAGTATTTT. Translating it yields CASSAEGPGFPDTQYF. The genes are TRBV19 and TRBJ2-3; either TRBD1 or TRBD2 may supply D (5 bases each). Germline loops: CDR1 LNHDA, CDR2 SQIVND (reference sequence). V was shortened by 6 bases and J by 4 bases, with 20 bases between the two germline ends. The CDR3 totals 16 residues.

With respect to this clonotype: One junction end does not reproduce the germline sequence, and a read error may be involved. V and J are TRBV7-7 and TRBJ2-3; D possibly corresponds to TRBD2 (5 bases). In germline, CDR1 is SSHAT, CDR2 FNYEAQ (reference sequence). The CDR3 covers 13 residues. The CDR3 sequence is CASSLMREHTQYF. The CDR3 DNA sequence: TGTGCTAGCAGCTTAATGAGGGAGCATACGCAGTATTTT.

This clonotype was observed many times. It may be a read error: a sequence one base away is much more abundant. This chain connects TRBV6-1 to TRBJ2-3; D is uncertain. The CDR3 loop spans 12 amino acids. The germline V and J ends were trimmed by 6 bases and 0 bases, with 4 bases remaining between them. Germline CDR1 MNHNS, CDR2 SASEGT. The CDR3 sequence is CASRRSTDTQYF. Here the CDR3 DNA reads TGTGCCAGCAGAAGAAGCACAGATACGCAGTATTTT.

The chain links TRBV20-1 to TRBJ2-1; 9 bases map to TRBD2. Germline CDR1 reads DFQATT; CDR2 reads SNEGSKA (reference sequence). The CDR3 length is 13 residues. The CDR3 sequence: CTAGGPGYNEQFF. CDR3 bases: TGCACCGCGGGAGGGCCGGGCTACAATGAGCAGTTCTTC.

CDR3 in DNA: TGTGCCAGCAGTTACGGGCCAACCGGGCAGTTCTTC. Translated: CASSYGPTGQFF. V is TRBV6-5 and J is TRBJ2-1; D is uncertain. The ends were cut back, 2 bases at V and 12 bases at J, with 11 bases in the middle. This CDR3 contains 12 residues. Per the germline V gene, CDR1 is MNHEY and CDR2 is SVGAGI.

This clonotype has more than one count but fewer than ten. V gene TRBV9 combines with J gene TRBJ2-3; TRBD1 matches 7 bases. The CDR3 is 15 residues long. Germline V gene sequence: CDR1 SGDLS, CDR2 YYNGEE. Trimming removed 1 base from V and 2 bases from J; junction bases left unmatched: 4. CDR3 coding DNA: TGTGCCAGCAGCGTAAGGACAGGCGACACAGATACGCAGTATTTT. This codes for CASSVRTGDTDTQYF.

This clonotype was picked up many times. This sequence joins TRBV10-1 and TRBJ2-3, with 10 bases fitting TRBD1. This CDR3 is 14 amino acids long. CDR1 is WNHNN and CDR2 is SYGVQD in the germline V gene (reference sequence). V was pared by 6 bases and J by 1 base, with 1 base of the junction left unmatched. The CDR3 reads CASRGTGGTDTQYF. The DNA of the CDR3 is TGCGCCAGCAGAGGGACAGGGGGCACAGATACGCAGTATTTT.

The chain links TRBV20-1 to TRBJ1-5, with no clear D. V lost 0 bases and J lost 2, with 8 bases in between. The CDR3 is 14 residues long. Per germline, CDR1 DFQATT and CDR2 SNEGSKA (reference sequence). The CDR3 spells CSAREGNGNQPQHF. CDR3 coding DNA: TGCAGTGCTAGAGAAGGAAATGGCAATCAGCCCCAGCATTTT.

As concerns this clonotype: A much larger clone is a single base away; this may be a read error. The chain recombines TRBV5-1 with TRBJ2-3; TRBD2 is a possible D gene (5 bases). V gave up 7 bases and J gave up 4 bases, with 16 bases separating them. The germline V gene encodes CDR1 SGHRS and CDR2 YFSETQ. The CDR3 has 14 amino acids. The CDR3 DNA reads as TGCGCCAGCGCCCCGTTTCTTAGCGCAGATACGCAGTATTTT. This translates into CASAPFLSADTQYF.

The rearrangement links TRBV20-1 to TRBJ2-2, with 12 nucleotides matching TRBD2. Trimming took 1 base from V and 6 from J; bases not matched to a gene: 3. This CDR3 comprises 15 residues. CDR1 and CDR2 from the germline V gene are DFQATT and SNEGSKA (reference sequence). Here the CDR3 DNA reads TGCAGTGCTAGAGGGACTAGCGGGACGGCCGGGGAGCTGTTTTTT. It specifies CSARGTSGTAGELFF.

This clonotype was detected ten times or more. The chain uses TRBV12-3 or TRBV12-4 and TRBJ2-1; TRBD2 is a possible D gene (5 bases). V was trimmed by 2 bases and J by 2 bases, leaving 10 bases between them. The CDR3 is 15 residues long. In DNA, the CDR3 is TGTGCCAGCAGTTTACCGCCGGGGACCTACAATGAGCAGTTCTTC. Translating gives CASSLPPGTYNEQFF.